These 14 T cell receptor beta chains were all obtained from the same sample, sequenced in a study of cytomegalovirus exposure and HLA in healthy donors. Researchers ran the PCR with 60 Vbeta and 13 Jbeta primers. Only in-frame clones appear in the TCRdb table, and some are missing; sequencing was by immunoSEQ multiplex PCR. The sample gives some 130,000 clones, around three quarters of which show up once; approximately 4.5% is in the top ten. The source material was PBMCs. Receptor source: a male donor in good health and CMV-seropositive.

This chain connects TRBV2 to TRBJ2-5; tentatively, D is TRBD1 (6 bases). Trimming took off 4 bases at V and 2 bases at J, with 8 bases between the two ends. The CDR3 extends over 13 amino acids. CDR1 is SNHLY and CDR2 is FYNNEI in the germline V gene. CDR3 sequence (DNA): TGTGCCAGCAGTGCAGGGGCGCAAGAGACCCAGTACTTC. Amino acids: CASSAGAQETQYF.

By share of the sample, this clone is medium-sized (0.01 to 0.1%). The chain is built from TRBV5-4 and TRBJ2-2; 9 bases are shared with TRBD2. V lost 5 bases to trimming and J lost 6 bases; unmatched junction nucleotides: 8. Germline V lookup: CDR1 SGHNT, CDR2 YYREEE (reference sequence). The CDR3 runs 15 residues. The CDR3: CASSLGTSFSGELFF. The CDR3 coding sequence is TGTGCCAGCAGTTTAGGGACTAGCTTTTCCGGGGAGCTGTTTTTT.

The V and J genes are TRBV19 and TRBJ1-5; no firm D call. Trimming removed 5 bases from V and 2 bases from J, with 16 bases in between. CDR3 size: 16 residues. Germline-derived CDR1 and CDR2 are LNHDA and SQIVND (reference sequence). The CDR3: CASSPSQFSGNQPQHF. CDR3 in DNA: TGTGCCAGTAGTCCATCACAGTTTTCGGGCAATCAGCCCCAGCATTTT.

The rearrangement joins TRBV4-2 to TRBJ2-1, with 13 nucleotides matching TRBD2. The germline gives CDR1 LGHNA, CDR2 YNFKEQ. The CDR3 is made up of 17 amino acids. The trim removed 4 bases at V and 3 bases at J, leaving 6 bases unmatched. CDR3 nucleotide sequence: TGTGCCAGCAGCCGCGGGACTAGCGGGAAGGACTACAATGAGCAGTTCTTC. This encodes CASSRGTSGKDYNEQFF.

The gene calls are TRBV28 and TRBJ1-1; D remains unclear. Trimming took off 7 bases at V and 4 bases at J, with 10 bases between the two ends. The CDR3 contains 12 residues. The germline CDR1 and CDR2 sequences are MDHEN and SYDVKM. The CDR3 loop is CASTPRGTEAFF. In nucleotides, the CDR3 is TGTGCCAGCACCCCACGCGGCACTGAAGCTTTCTTT.

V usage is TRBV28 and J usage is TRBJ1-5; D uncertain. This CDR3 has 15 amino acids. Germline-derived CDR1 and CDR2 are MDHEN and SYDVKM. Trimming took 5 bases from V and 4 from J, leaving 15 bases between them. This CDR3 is CASSQPPGENQPQHF. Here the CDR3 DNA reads TGTGCCAGCAGTCAGCCACCGGGAGAAAATCAGCCCCAGCATTTT.

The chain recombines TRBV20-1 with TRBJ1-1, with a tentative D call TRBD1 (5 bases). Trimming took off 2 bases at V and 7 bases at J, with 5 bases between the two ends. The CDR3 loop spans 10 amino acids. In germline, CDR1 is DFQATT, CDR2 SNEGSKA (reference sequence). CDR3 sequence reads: CSARRGEAFF. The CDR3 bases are TGCAGTGCTAGAAGGGGTGAAGCTTTCTTT.

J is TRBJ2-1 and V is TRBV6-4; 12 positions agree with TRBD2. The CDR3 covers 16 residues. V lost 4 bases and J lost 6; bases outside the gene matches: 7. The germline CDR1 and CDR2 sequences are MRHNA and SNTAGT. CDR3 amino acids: CASSGGLAGGPNEQFF. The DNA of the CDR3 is TGTGCCAGCAGTGGGGGTCTAGCGGGGGGGCCCAATGAGCAGTTCTTC.

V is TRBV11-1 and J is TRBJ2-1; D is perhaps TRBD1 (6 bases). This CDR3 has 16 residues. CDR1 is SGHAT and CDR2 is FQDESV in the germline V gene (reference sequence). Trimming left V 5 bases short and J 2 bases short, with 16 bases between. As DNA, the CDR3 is TGTGCCAGCAGCCGTTCAAACAGGGTTACCTACAATGAGCAGTTCTTC. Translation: CASSRSNRVTYNEQFF.

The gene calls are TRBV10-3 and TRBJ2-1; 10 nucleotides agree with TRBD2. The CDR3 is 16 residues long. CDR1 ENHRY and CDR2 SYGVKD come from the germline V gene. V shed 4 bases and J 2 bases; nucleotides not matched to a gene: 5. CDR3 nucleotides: TGTGCCATCAGTGTTACTAGCGGGGCTACCTACAATGAGCAGTTCTTC. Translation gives CAISVTSGATYNEQFF.

The DNA of the CDR3 is TGTGCCAGCAGTTTGGAGGGACGCTCTGGAAACACCATATATTTT. Residues: CASSLEGRSGNTIYF. The chain has TRBV27 and TRBJ1-3; possible D gene TRBD1, 5 bases. Germline values: CDR1 MNHEY, CDR2 SMNVEV (reference sequence). Trimming stripped 3 bases from V and 0 bases from J, with 9 bases between. The CDR3 is 15 amino acids.

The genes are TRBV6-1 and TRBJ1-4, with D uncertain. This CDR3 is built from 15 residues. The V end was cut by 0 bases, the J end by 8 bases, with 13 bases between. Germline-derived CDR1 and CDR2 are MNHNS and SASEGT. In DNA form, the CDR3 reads TGTGCCAGCAGTGAAGCTCGGGGAGGGCCGGAAAAACTGTTTTTT. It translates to CASSEARGGPEKLFF.

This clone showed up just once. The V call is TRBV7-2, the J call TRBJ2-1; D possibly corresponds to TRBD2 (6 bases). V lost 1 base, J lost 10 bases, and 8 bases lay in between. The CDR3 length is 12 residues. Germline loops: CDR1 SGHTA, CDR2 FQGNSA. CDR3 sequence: CASSLGRGEQFF. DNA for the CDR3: TGTGCCAGCAGCTTAGGGCGGGGCGAGCAGTTCTTC. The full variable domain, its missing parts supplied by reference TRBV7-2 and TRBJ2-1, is GAGVSQSPSNKVTEKGKDVELRCDPISGHTALYWYRQSLGQGLEFLIYFQGNSAPDKSGLPSDRFSAERTGGSVSTLTIQRTQQEDSAVYLCASSLGRGEQFFGPGTRLTVL.

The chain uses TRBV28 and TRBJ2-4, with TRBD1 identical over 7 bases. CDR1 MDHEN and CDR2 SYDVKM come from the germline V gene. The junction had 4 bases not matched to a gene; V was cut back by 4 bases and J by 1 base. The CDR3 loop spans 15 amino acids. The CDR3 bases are TGTGCCAGCAGTTCGACAGGGTGGGCCAAAAACATTCAGTACTTC. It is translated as CASSSTGWAKNIQYF.